This TCR beta chain was recovered during a study of identical twins. This clonotype was picked up a small number of times. With 3 bases removed from V and 6 bases from J, the gap between germline ends came to 9 bases. This CDR3 contains 12 residues. Germline V gene sequence: CDR1 SGHTA, CDR2 FQGNSA. TCRdb called the 5' RACE reads again in MiXCR, with one record for every CDR3 protein. The data hold 200,000 to 250,000 distinct CDR3 sequences, with around 8% observed a single time. The same specimen was also included in a second study, on yellow fever vaccine responses in identical twins.

The chain employs TRBV7-2 and TRBJ2-7; D is ambiguous. The source is a young woman in good health. What was sequenced was memory (CD45RO+) T cells sorted from blood. The CDR3 loop reads CASSFGLAEQYF. The CDR3 bases are TGTGCCAGCAGCTTCGGATTGGCCGAGCAGTACTTC.